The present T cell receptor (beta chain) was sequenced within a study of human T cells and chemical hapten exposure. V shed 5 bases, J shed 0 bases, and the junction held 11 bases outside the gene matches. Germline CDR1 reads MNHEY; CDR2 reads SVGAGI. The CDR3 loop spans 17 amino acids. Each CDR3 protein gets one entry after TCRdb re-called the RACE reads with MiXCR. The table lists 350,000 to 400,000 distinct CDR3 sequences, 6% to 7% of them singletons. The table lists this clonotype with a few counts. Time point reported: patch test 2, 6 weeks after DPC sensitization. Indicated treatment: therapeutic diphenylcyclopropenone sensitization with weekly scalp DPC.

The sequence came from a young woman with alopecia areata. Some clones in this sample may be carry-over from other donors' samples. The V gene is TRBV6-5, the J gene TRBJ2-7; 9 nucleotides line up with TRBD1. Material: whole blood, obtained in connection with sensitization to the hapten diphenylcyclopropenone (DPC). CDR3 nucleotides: TGTGCCAGCAGTCATCCCGGGACAGGGAAGAGCTCCTACGAGCAGTACTTC. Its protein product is CASSHPGTGKSSYEQYF.